The 6 T cell receptor beta chains below were found in one sample sequenced in a study of T cells in Graves' hyperthyroidism and ophthalmopathy. Amplification of TCR beta CDR3 regions used RNA as the template. TCR CDR3 underwent first-round RT-PCR with the HTBI primer set. TCRdb passed the multiplex PCR reads through MiXCR, listing each CDR3 protein once. The sample holds fewer than 500,000 distinct CDR3 sequences, 13% seen once. The sample taken for sequencing was blood. These receptors were taken from a man in his thirties or forties with Graves' hyperthyroidism that later progressed to Graves' ophthalmopathy.

The V call is TRBV7-6, the J call TRBJ2-2; D is undetermined. The CDR3 has 12 residues. V was shortened by 4 bases and J by 8 bases, with 8 bases between the two germline ends. Germline CDR1 and CDR2: SGHVS and FNYEAQ. DNA for the CDR3: TGTGCCAGCAGCTCCTTTGGTGGGGAGCTGTTTTTT. Translation: CASSSFGGELFF.

The DNA for the CDR3 is TGTGCCAGCAGCTTACAGCGGGGGGGTTCTGGGGCCAACGTCCTGACTTTC. Protein sequence: CASSLQRGGSGANVLTF. The chain joins TRBV11-2 to TRBJ2-6, with 10 nucleotides matching TRBD2. Germline-derived CDR1 and CDR2 are SGHAT and FQNNGV. This CDR3 contains 17 residues. Losses at the gene ends were 2 bases for V and 1 base for J; bases not matched to a gene: 2.

The chain recombines TRBV12-3 or TRBV12-4 with TRBJ2-5; 8 bases align to TRBD2. CDR3 length equals 15 residues. V lost 3 bases and J lost 7; bases outside the gene matches: 10. DNA of the CDR3: TGTGCCAGCAGTTTCGGGGGGGCGGAGTTCGGGACCCAGTACTTC. It specifies CASSFGGAEFGTQYF.

In this sample, this clonotype turned up many times. This chain uses TRBV27 with TRBJ2-2; 8 positions match TRBD2. Losses at the gene ends were 7 bases for V and 4 bases for J; bases not matched to a gene: 17. Germline-derived CDR1 and CDR2 are MNHEY and SMNVEV (reference sequence). The length of the CDR3 is 18 residues. Here the CDR3 DNA reads TGTGCCAGCATGGGGACCGGGGGGGCCCGTTCACTCACCGGGGAGCTGTTTTTT. This codes for CASMGTGGARSLTGELFF.

The sample holds many counts of this clonotype. J is TRBJ1-2 and V is TRBV12-5, with D possibly being TRBD1 (5 bases). Germline assignment: CDR1 LGHNT and CDR2 FRNRAP. Trimming took 0 bases from V and 8 from J, leaving 19 bases between them. The CDR3 has 16 residues. The CDR3 DNA is TGTGCTAGTGGTTTGGTACTCGGCGGGGGACCACAGGGCTACACCTTC. Translated: CASGLVLGGGPQGYTF.

The rearrangement joins TRBV20-1 to TRBJ1-4; no definite D call. This CDR3 has 15 amino acids. Trimming removed 0 bases at V and 6 bases at J, with 14 bases between. Germline CDR1 and CDR2: DFQATT and SNEGSKA (reference sequence). Here the CDR3 reads CSARDPRFVYEKLFF. CDR3 nucleotide sequence: TGCAGTGCTAGAGATCCACGGTTCGTGTATGAAAAACTGTTTTTT.